This is a list of T cell receptor beta chains from one sample in a study of graft-versus-host responses after intestinal transplantation. This table comes from immunoSEQ multiplex PCR, and its TCRdb copy is limited to in-frame clones, with some not included. The sample lists some 110,000 clones; more than 90% were seen once. For these TCRs, the target antigens are not known. This specimen consisted of unstimulated CD4+ T cells sorted from spleen or lymph node cells, obtained before transplant. The receptors derive from a human donor who was the organ donor for an intestinal transplant. Both conserved end residues are part of each CDR3. D genes are given only for firm matches. Size values are once, few and many counts, or a class for expanded clones, and some rows have none.

cdr3_aa cdr3_nt d_call j_call cdr3_length clone_size v_call
CATSRDRGNTEAFF TGTGCCACCAGCAGAGATCGGGGGAACACTGAAGCTTTCTTT - TRBJ1-1 14 - TRBV15
CASSPLAGANAEQYF TGTGCCAGCAGCCCTCTAGCGGGAGCGAATGCCGAGCAGTACTTC TRBD2 TRBJ2-7 15 - TRBV9
CASSRLAGTYEQYF TGTGCCAGCAGCCGACTAGCGGGAACCTACGAGCAGTACTTC TRBD2 TRBJ2-7 14 - TRBV6-6
CASSQDLTSGWNEQFF TGCGCCAGCAGCCAAGATCTAACTAGCGGGTGGAATGAGCAGTTCTTC TRBD2 TRBJ2-1 16 - TRBV4-1
CASSLGQPNEQYF TGTGCCAGCAGCTTGGGACAACCCAATGAGCAGTACTTC - TRBJ2-7 13 - TRBV5-7
CASSEWTENTEAFF TGTGCCAGCAGTGAATGGACGGAGAACACTGAAGCTTTCTTT - TRBJ1-1 14 - TRBV25-1
CASSAPMGLAARGEQFF TGTGCCAGCAGCGCGCCGATGGGACTAGCGGCGAGGGGTGAGCAGTTCTTC TRBD2 TRBJ2-1 17 - TRBV9
CASSELLAGNEQFF TGTGCCAGCAGCGAACTACTAGCGGGAAATGAGCAGTTCTTC TRBD2 TRBJ2-1 14 - TRBV5-6
CASSLTLSGTQYF TGTGCCAGCAGCTTAACTCTCTCGGGGACGCAGTATTTT - TRBJ2-3 13 - TRBV7-3
CAWRSPGTYEQYF TGTGCCTGGAGATCCCCGGGGACCTACGAGCAGTACTTC - TRBJ2-7 13 - TRBV30
CASSRQSSGNTIYF TGTGCCAGCAGTAGACAGAGCTCTGGAAACACCATATATTTT - TRBJ1-3 14 - TRBV25-1
CASSPSQSRTASGGYTF TGTGCCAGCTCACCCTCACAGTCACGGACAGCGTCGGGAGGCTACACCTTC - TRBJ1-2 17 - TRBV18
CASSHLGRTGELFF TGTGCCAGTAGCCACCTCGGGAGAACCGGGGAGCTGTTTTTT - TRBJ2-2 14 - TRBV19
CASSYSKLAGGYEQFF TGTGCCAGCAGTTACTCGAAGCTAGCGGGAGGATATGAGCAGTTCTTC TRBD2 TRBJ2-1 16 once TRBV6-5
CAWTSQGVITDTQYF TGTGCCTGGACTTCCCAGGGAGTCATCACAGATACGCAGTATTTT - TRBJ2-3 15 - TRBV30
CASSPSSGPYEQYF TGTGCCAGCAGTCCCTCCAGCGGACCCTACGAGCAGTACTTC - TRBJ2-7 14 - TRBV27
CASSSDSRGSNQPQHF TGTGCCAGCAGCTCCGACTCGAGGGGAAGCAATCAGCCCCAGCATTTT - TRBJ1-5 16 - TRBV5-8
CASSYSGTGVYEQYF TGTGCCAGCAGTTACTCAGGTACGGGGGTCTACGAGCAGTACTTC - TRBJ2-7 15 few TRBV6-5
CASSVGGQISTDTQYF TGTGCCAGCAGCGTAGGGGGACAGATTAGCACAGATACGCAGTATTTT TRBD1 TRBJ2-3 16 - TRBV9
CASSSYSTGELFF TGTGCCAGCAGCTCCTACAGCACCGGGGAGCTGTTTTTT - TRBJ2-2 13 - TRBV7-9